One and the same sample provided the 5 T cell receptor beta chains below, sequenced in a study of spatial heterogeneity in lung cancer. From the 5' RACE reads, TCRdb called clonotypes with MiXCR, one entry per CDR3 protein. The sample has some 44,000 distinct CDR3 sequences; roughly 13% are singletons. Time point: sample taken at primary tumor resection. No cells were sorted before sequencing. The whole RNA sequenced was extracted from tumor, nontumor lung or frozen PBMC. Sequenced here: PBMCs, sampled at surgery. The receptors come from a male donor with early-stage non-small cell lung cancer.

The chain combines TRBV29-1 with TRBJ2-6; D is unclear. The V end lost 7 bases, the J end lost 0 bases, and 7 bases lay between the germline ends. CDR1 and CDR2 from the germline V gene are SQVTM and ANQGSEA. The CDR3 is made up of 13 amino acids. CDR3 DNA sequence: TGCAGCGCTACTTACTCTGGGGCCAACGTCCTGACTTTC. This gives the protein CSATYSGANVLTF.

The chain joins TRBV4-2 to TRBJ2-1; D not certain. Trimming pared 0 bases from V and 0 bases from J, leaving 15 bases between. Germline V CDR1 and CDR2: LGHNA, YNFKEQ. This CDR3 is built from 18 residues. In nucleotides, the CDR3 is TGTGCCAGCAGCCAAGATCGGAGCCCCCCGAGCTCCTACAATGAGCAGTTCTTC. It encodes CASSQDRSPPSSYNEQFF.

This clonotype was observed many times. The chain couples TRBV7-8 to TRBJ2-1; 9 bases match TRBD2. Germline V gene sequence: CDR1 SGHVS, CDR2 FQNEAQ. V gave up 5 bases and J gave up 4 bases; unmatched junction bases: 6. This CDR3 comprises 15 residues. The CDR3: CASSSPSGKYNEQFF. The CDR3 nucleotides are TGTGCCAGCAGCAGCCCTAGCGGGAAATACAATGAGCAGTTCTTC. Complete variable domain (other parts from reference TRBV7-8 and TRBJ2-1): GAGVSQSPRYKVAKRGQDVALRCDPISGHVSLFWYQQALGQGPEFLTYFQNEAQLDKSGLPSDRFFAERPEGSVSTLKIQRTQQEDSAVYLCASSSPSGKYNEQFFGPGTRLTVL.

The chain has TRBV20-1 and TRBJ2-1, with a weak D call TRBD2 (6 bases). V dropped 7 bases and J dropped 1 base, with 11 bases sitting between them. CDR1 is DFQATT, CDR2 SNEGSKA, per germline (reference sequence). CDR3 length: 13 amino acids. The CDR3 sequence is CSGSGSSYNEQFF. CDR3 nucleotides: TGCAGTGGTTCCGGGAGTTCCTACAATGAGCAGTTCTTC.

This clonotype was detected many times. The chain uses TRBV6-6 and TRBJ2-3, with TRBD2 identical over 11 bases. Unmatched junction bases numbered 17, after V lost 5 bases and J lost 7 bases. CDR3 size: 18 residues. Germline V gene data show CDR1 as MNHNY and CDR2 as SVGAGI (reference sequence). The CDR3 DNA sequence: TGTGCCAGCAGTCACCAAGGGCTACTAGCGGGAGTACTAAATACGCAGTATTTT. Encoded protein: CASSHQGLLAGVLNTQYF.